This TCR beta chain is drawn from a study of blood T cell repertoires in COVID-19. Study background: Researchers got acute and convalescent COVID-19 samples from the United States, Italy and Spain. Sample material is recorded as cDNA or gDNA derived from T cells, B-cell-depleted T cells, or PBMCs.

Per the original data handling: By means of reference gene primer amplification, nucleated cell counts were estimated. Assay: immunoSEQ multiplex PCR; the TCRdb copy retains only in-frame clones and omits some. Clone size and the V and J calls come from that table; the DNA yielded D and trimming. This sample has 200,000 or so clones, with about 89% found just once. The study counted Cohort 3 donors as recovered given two negative PCRs, clearance, or symptom resolution. Germline V CDR1 and CDR2: MNHEY, SMNVEV (reference sequence). V was pared by 3 bases and J by 5 bases, with 3 bases of the junction left unmatched. The CDR3 is made up of 14 amino acids.

The specimen sequenced was PBMCs or T cells enriched from blood (not recorded which). The chain links TRBV27 to TRBJ1-5; 8 bases map to TRBD1. The TCR comes from a woman aged 18-35 years who had recovered from COVID-19. The CDR3 DNA reads as TGTGCCAGCAGTTTCAACAGGGGGGATCAGCCCCAGCATTTT. It yields the protein CASSFNRGDQPQHF.